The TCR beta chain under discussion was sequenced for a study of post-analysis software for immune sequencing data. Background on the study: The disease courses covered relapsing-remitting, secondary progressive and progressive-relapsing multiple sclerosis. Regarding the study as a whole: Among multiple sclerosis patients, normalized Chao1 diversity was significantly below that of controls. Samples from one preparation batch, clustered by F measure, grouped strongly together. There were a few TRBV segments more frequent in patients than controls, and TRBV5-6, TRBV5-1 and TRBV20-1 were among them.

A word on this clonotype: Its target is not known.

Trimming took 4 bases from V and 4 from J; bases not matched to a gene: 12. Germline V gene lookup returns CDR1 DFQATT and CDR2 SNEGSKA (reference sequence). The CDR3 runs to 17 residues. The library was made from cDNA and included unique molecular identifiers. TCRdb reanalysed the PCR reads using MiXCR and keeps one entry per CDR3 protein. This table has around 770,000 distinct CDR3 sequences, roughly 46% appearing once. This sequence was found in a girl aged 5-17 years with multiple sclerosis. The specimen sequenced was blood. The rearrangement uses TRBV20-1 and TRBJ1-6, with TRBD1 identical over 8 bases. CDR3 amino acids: CSATRTGKVRYNSPLHF. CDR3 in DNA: TGCAGTGCTACCCGGACAGGGAAAGTTAGGTATAATTCACCCCTCCACTTT.